Sequencing of this T cell receptor beta chain was carried out in a study of shared clonotypes between healthy human individuals. Worth noting for this clone: Its antigen is not known.

The CDR3 loop spans 17 amino acids. V lost 5 bases, J lost 4 bases, and 14 bases stayed unmatched. Germline lookup yields CDR1 MNHEY and CDR2 SMNVEV (reference sequence). Notes on the study in general: The naive CD4 repertoires of a few donors were compared, and 5% to 6.5% of clonotypes were shared.

Assay used: immunoSEQ multiplex PCR; TCRdb lists only in-frame clones, some missing. The sample gives about 2.3 million clones, under 95% of which show up once; more than 0.35% is in the top ten. Sequenced input: naive CD4+ T cells from PBMCs. Subset: CD45RA+ positively selected. The clonotype comes from a man younger than 35 in good health. Some clones in this sample may be carry-over from other donors' samples. The chain joins TRBV27 to TRBJ2-5; 9 positions match TRBD2. The CDR3 spells CASSPQNGLAWGETQYF. The CDR3 nucleotides are TGTGCCAGCAGTCCTCAAAACGGACTAGCGTGGGGAGAGACCCAGTACTTC.